These 6 T cell receptor beta chains originate from one sample sequenced in a study of blood T cells in healthy people across ages. A second about 7 to 11 cycle PCR used barcoded and J-beta primers. TCRdb processed the 5' RACE reads anew with MiXCR; each CDR3 protein has one entry. Of roughly 2 million distinct CDR3 sequences listed, about 50% are singletons. The sequenced sample consisted of blood. These TCRs come from a woman in her forties in good health.

V and J are TRBV29-1 and TRBJ1-2, with TRBD1 matching 8 bases. V trimming: 4 bases; J trimming: 4 bases; junction bases outside the gene matches: 5. Looked up from germline, CDR1 is SQVTM and CDR2 is ANQGSEA. This CDR3 spans 13 amino acids. CDR3 protein: CSVGGRGPYGYTF. The CDR3 bases are TGCAGCGTTGGGGGCAGGGGGCCCTATGGCTACACCTTC.

The chain uses TRBV3-1 and TRBJ1-1; D gene uncertain. V was clipped by 3 bases and J by 1 base, with 9 bases between them. CDR3 length: 14 amino acids. Per germline, CDR1 LGHDT and CDR2 YNNKEL (reference sequence). The CDR3 spells CASSQDGTNTEAFF. Written as DNA, the CDR3 is TGTGCCAGCAGCCAGGACGGAACGAACACTGAAGCTTTCTTT.

This chain uses TRBV6-2 or TRBV6-3 with TRBJ1-2; D is unclear. CDR3 length equals 14 residues. CDR1 is MNHEY, CDR2 SVGEGT, per germline. V lost 5 bases to trimming and J lost 4 bases, with 14 bases between them. Here the CDR3 DNA reads TGTGCCAGCAGTACGGGTCTGGGAACCTATGGCTACACCTTC. Translation gives CASSTGLGTYGYTF.

The V gene is TRBV4-3, the J gene TRBJ2-5, with D tentatively TRBD1 (5 bases). V was cut by 0 bases and J by 4 bases, with 12 bases left in between. This CDR3 is 15 amino acids long. Germline loops: CDR1 LGHNA, CDR2 YSLEER. The CDR3 reads CASSQDQGLGETQYF. CDR3 DNA: TGCGCCAGCAGCCAAGATCAGGGCTTAGGAGAGACCCAGTACTTC.

The chain couples TRBV29-1 to TRBJ2-5; D might be TRBD1 (5 bases). The CDR3 runs 13 residues. Trimming shortened V by 6 bases and J by 5 bases, and 16 bases separated the two germline ends. Germline V gives CDR1 SQVTM, CDR2 ANQGSEA. The DNA of the CDR3 is TGCAGCGTAACAAGGGGTATTGTCGAGACCCAGTACTTC. It yields the protein CSVTRGIVETQYF. Together with reference TRBV29-1 and TRBJ2-5, the CDR3 gives the full variable domain: SAVISQKPSRDICQRGTSLTIQCQVDSQVTMMFWYRQQPGQSLTLIATANQGSEATYESGFVIDKFPISRPNLTFSTLTVSNMSPEDSSIYLCSVTRGIVETQYFGPGTRLLVL.

This rearrangement joins TRBV4-3 to TRBJ2-7; TRBD2 might be the D (6 bases). The CDR3 covers 18 residues. V was pared by 0 bases and J by 2 bases, with 20 bases between. Germline V gene data show CDR1 as LGHNA and CDR2 as YSLEER. Written as DNA, the CDR3 is TGCGCCAGCAGCCAAGATGCCCGAGGAGGGGCTGGGACCTACGAGCAGTACTTC. It yields the protein CASSQDARGGAGTYEQYF.